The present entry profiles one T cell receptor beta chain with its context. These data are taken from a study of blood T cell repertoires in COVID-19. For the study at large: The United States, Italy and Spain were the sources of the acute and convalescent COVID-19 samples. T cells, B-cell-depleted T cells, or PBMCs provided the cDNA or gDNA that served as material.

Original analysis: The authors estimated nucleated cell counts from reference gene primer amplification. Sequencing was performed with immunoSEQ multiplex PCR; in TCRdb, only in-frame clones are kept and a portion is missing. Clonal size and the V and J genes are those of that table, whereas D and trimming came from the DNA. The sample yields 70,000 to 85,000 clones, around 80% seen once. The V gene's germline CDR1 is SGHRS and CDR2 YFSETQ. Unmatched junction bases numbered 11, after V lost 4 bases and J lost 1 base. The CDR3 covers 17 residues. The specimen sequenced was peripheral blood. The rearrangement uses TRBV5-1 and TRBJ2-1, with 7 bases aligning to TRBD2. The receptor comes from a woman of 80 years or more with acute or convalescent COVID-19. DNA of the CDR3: TGCGCCAGCAGCCCCGACGCGGGGGTAGTTTCCTACAATGAGCAGTTCTTC. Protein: CASSPDAGVVSYNEQFF.